The 13 T cell receptor beta chains below come from one sample, sequenced in a study of T cell changes during pregnancy in multiple sclerosis. Data came from immunoSEQ multiplex PCR; TCRdb stores just in-frame clones and leaves some out. The sample includes 65,000 to 80,000 clones, around nine tenths of them seen just once. The input for sequencing was CD4+ T cells from peripheral blood mononuclear cells, taken before pregnancy. The receptors derive from a female donor with multiple sclerosis, enrolled in a pregnancy study.

This clone showed up just a few times. The chain carries TRBV5-6 and TRBJ1-1; D is ambiguous. CDR3 length equals 14 residues. The ends were cut back, 0 bases at V and 1 base at J, with 7 bases in the middle. Germline loops: CDR1 SGHDT, CDR2 YYEEEE. CDR3 in amino acids: CASSLVHRNTEAFF. The DNA for the CDR3 is TGTGCCAGCAGCTTGGTTCACAGGAACACTGAAGCTTTCTTT.

The chain combines TRBV10-3 with TRBJ2-6; tentatively, D is TRBD2 (7 bases). The CDR3 runs to 18 residues. V was shortened by 4 bases and J by 4 bases, with 20 bases between the two germline ends. CDR1 is ENHRY, CDR2 SYGVKD, per germline. The CDR3 DNA reads as TGTGCCATCAGTGGGGGGGGAGGGGGAACAACAGGGGCCAACGTCCTGACTTTC. This sequence encodes CAISGGGGGTTGANVLTF.

This clone was seen a few times. V and J are TRBV2 and TRBJ1-3; D not resolved. The CDR3 spans 12 residues. V was cut by 5 bases and J by 4 bases, with 6 bases left in between. Germline CDR1 SNHLY, CDR2 FYNNEI. CDR3 loop: CASSKRGNTIYF. In nucleotides, the CDR3 is TGTGCCAGCAGTAAACGGGGAAACACCATATATTTT.

The rearrangement links TRBV7-9 to TRBJ2-7; TRBD1 matches at 7 bases. V trimming: 7 bases; J trimming: 3 bases; junction bases outside the gene matches: 9. This CDR3 contains 14 residues. The V gene's germline CDR1 is SEHNR and CDR2 FQNEAQ (reference sequence). The CDR3: CASTSGQNFYEQYF. CDR3 nucleotide sequence: TGTGCCAGCACTTCGGGACAGAATTTCTACGAGCAGTACTTC.

The chain employs TRBV5-1 and TRBJ1-2, with D perhaps TRBD1 (6 bases). The length of the CDR3 is 14 residues. V dropped 3 bases and J dropped 8 bases, with 17 bases sitting between them. The germline gives CDR1 SGHRS, CDR2 YFSETQ. CDR3 nucleotides: TGCGCCAGCAGCTCCATCTTACAGGGTAACGGCTACACCTTC. The encoded protein is CASSSILQGNGYTF. Together with reference TRBV5-1 and TRBJ1-2, the CDR3 gives the full variable domain: KAGVTQTPRYLIKTRGQQVTLSCSPISGHRSVSWYQQTPGQGLQFLFEYFSETQRNKGNFPGRFSGRQFSNSRSEMNVSTLELGDSALYLCASSSILQGNGYTFGSGTRLTVV.

The chain joins TRBV5-1 to TRBJ1-1; 8 nucleotides line up with TRBD1. In germline, CDR1 is SGHRS, CDR2 YFSETQ. CDR3 length: 15 residues. J gave up 7 bases and V 2 bases, and 10 bases lay outside the gene matches. The CDR3 DNA reads as TGCGCCAGCAGCTTCAGCAGGGGGCATGAGGGTGAAGCTTTCTTT. Its translation: CASSFSRGHEGEAFF.

This chain connects TRBV7-9 to TRBJ1-4; 7 bases match TRBD1. The V gene's germline CDR1 is SEHNR and CDR2 FQNEAQ (reference sequence). V gave up 1 base and J gave up 8 bases; unmatched junction bases: 4. The CDR3 has 14 amino acids. The CDR3 loop is CASSLGGQNEKLFF. As DNA, the CDR3 is TGTGCCAGCAGCTTAGGGGGACAGAACGAAAAACTGTTTTTT.

This chain joins TRBV9 and TRBJ2-1, with 7 nucleotides matching TRBD2. Germline values: CDR1 SGDLS, CDR2 YYNGEE. The CDR3 loop spans 18 amino acids. V shed 4 bases, J shed 2 bases, and the junction held 15 bases outside the gene matches. CDR3 region: CASSPGTQGAGPYNEQFF. The DNA of the CDR3 is TGTGCCAGCAGCCCCGGGACTCAAGGAGCGGGGCCCTACAATGAGCAGTTCTTC. The variable domain in full, with the rest retrieved from reference TRBV9 and TRBJ2-1, is DSGVTQTPKHLITATGQRVTLRCSPRSGDLSVYWYQQSLDQGLQFLIQYYNGEERAKGNILERFSAQQFPDLHSELNLSSLELGDSALYFCASSPGTQGAGPYNEQFFGPGTRLTVL.

V is TRBV7-8 and J is TRBJ2-5; 7 bases agree with TRBD1. V trimming: 4 bases; J trimming: 7 bases; junction bases outside the gene matches: 9. CDR3 length: 14 residues. Germline CDR1 reads SGHVS; CDR2 reads FQNEAQ. The CDR3 DNA reads as TGTGCCAGCAGCTATCAACAGGGGCTGGGGACCCAGTACTTC. As protein: CASSYQQGLGTQYF.

The chain has TRBV5-1 and TRBJ2-5; D may be TRBD1 (7 bases). The germline V gene encodes CDR1 SGHRS and CDR2 YFSETQ. V was trimmed by 4 bases and J by 2 bases, leaving 12 bases between them. CDR3 length: 14 residues. CDR3: CASSRGTVQETQYF. CDR3 DNA: TGCGCCAGCAGCCGCGGGACAGTTCAAGAGACCCAGTACTTC.

The chain is built from TRBV5-1 and TRBJ1-1, with 7 bases fitting TRBD1. The CDR3 extends over 15 amino acids. V lost 4 bases, J lost 1 base, and 7 bases stayed unmatched. The germline V gene encodes CDR1 SGHRS and CDR2 YFSETQ. The chain's CDR3 is CASSRRQGENTEAFF. CDR3 bases: TGCGCCAGCAGCCGCCGCCAGGGGGAGAACACTGAAGCTTTCTTT.

This chain connects TRBV5-1 to TRBJ2-3; 7 nucleotides agree with TRBD1. The CDR3 consists of 16 residues. Germline V gene sequence: CDR1 SGHRS, CDR2 YFSETQ. V dropped 4 bases and J dropped 0; count of bases not matched to a gene: 8. The DNA of the CDR3 is TGCGCCAGCAGCGACCACAGGGGTCCAAGCACAGATACGCAGTATTTT. Its protein product is CASSDHRGPSTDTQYF.

The rearrangement joins TRBV28 to TRBJ2-5, with D possibly TRBD2 on 5 matching bases. This CDR3 is built from 14 residues. V was clipped by 4 bases and J by 2 bases, with 11 bases between them. CDR1 and CDR2 from the germline V gene are MDHEN and SYDVKM. The CDR3 DNA sequence: TGTGCCAGCAGTTCCGGACTCGGGCAAGAGACCCAGTACTTC. Translated: CASSSGLGQETQYF. The full variable domain, completed using reference TRBV28 and TRBJ2-5, is DVKVTQSSRYLVKRTGEKVFLECVQDMDHENMFWYRQDPGLGLRLIYFSYDVKMKEKGDIPEGYSVSREKKERFSLILESASTNQTSMYLCASSSGLGQETQYFGPGTRLLVL.